This T cell receptor (beta chain) was recovered during a study of blood T cell repertoires in COVID-19. Participants came from fewer than 25 US areas, aged about 18 to 95 years. Cohort placement rested on clinical history that participants reported themselves. Authors' processing steps: Estimates of nucleated cell counts were drawn from the amplification of reference gene primers. The assay was immunoSEQ multiplex PCR, and TCRdb's table has in-frame clones only and misses some. V, J and clone size reflect that table, while D and trimming were determined from the DNA. The sample gives hundreds of thousands of clones, roughly 90% of which show up once; 2% to 3% is in the top ten. There are 14 residues in the CDR3. CDR1 and CDR2 (germline): ENHRY, SYGVKD. V dropped 3 bases and J dropped 5 bases, with 13 bases sitting between them.

This chain joins TRBV10-3 and TRBJ1-2; unclear D gene. This receptor was taken from a woman in her twenties or thirties with acute COVID-19. Sequencing was carried out using PBMCs or T cells enriched from blood (not recorded which). The CDR3: CAISDTTGDYGYTF. CDR3 DNA sequence: TGTGCCATCAGTGATACTACGGGAGATTATGGCTACACCTTC.